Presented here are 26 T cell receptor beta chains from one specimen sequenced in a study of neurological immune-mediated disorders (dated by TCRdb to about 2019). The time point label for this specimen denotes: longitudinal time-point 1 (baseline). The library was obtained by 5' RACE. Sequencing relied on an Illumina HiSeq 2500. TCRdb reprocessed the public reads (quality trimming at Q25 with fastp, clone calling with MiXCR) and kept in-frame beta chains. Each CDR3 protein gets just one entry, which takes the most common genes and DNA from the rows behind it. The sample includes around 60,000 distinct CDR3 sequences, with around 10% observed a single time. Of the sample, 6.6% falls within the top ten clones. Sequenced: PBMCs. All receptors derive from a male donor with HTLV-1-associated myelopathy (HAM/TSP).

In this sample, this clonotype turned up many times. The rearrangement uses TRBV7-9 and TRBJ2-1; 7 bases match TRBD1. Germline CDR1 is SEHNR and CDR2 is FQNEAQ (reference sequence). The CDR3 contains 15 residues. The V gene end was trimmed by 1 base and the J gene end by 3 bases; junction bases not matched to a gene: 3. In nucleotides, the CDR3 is TGTGCCAGCAGCTTAGGGTCAGGGGGCTACAATGAGCAGTTCTTC. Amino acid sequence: CASSLGSGGYNEQFF.

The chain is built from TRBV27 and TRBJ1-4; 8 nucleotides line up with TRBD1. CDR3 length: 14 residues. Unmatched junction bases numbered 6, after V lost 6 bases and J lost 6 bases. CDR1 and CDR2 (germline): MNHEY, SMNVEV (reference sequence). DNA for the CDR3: TGTGCCAGCAGAGCAGGGGGCTGGGATGAAAAACTGTTTTTT. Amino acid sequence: CASRAGGWDEKLFF.

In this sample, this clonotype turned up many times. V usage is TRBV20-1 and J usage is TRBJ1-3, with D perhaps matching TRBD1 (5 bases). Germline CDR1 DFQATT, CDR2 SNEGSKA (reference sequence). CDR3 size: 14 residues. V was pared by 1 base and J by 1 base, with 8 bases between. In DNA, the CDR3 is TGCAGTGCTAGAGGGGGACTGTCTGGAAACACCATATATTTT. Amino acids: CSARGGLSGNTIYF.

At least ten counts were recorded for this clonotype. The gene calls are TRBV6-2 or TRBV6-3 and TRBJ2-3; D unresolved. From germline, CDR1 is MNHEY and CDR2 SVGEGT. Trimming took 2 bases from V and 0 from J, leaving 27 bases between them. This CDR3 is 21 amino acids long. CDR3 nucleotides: TGTGCCAGCAGTTACAATGCAGCTCACAGCGCTTCCTTCTCTAGCACAGATACGCAGTATTTT. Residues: CASSYNAAHSASFSSTDTQYF.

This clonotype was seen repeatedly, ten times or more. The CDR3 region has the DNA TGCAGTGCATCCTCCGGGACTAGCGGTAGGAATGAGCAGTTCTTC. The encoded protein is CSASSGTSGRNEQFF. The genes are TRBV20-1 and TRBJ2-1; 11 bases map to TRBD2. CDR1 DFQATT and CDR2 SNEGSKA come from the germline V gene (reference sequence). The CDR3 totals 15 residues. J lost 7 bases, V lost 6 bases, and 11 bases had no gene match.

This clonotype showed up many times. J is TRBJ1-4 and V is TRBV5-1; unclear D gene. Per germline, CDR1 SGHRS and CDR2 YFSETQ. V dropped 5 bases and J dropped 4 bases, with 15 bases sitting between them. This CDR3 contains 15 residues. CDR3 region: CASRLNSGLNEKLFF. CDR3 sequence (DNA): TGCGCCAGCAGGCTTAACAGTGGCCTTAATGAAAAACTGTTTTTT.

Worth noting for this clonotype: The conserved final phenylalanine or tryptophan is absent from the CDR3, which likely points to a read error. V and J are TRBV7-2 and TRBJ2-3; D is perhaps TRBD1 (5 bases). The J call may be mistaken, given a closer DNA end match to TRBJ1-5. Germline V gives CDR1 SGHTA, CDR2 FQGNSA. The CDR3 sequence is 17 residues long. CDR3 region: CASSTAREGLFTDTQHL. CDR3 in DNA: TGTGCCAGCAGCACGGCGCGAGAGGGACTCTTCACAGATACGCAGCATTTG.

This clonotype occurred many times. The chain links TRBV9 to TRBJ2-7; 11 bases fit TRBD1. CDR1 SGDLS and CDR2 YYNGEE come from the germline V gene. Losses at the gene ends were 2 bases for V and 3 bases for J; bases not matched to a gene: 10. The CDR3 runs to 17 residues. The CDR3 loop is CASSVGGQGGMFYEQYF. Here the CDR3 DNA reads TGTGCCAGCAGCGTTGGGGGACAGGGGGGTATGTTCTACGAGCAGTACTTC. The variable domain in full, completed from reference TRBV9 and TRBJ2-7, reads DSGVTQTPKHLITATGQRVTLRCSPRSGDLSVYWYQQSLDQGLQFLIQYYNGEERAKGNILERFSAQQFPDLHSELNLSSLELGDSALYFCASSVGGQGGMFYEQYFGPGTRLTVT.

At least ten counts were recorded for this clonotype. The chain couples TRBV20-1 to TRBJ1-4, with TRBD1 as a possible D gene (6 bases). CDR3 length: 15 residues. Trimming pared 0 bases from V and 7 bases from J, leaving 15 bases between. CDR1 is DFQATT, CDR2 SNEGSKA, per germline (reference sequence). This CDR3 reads CSARDNRGHGEKLFF. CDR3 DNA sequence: TGCAGTGCTAGAGATAACCGGGGGCATGGTGAAAAACTGTTTTTT.

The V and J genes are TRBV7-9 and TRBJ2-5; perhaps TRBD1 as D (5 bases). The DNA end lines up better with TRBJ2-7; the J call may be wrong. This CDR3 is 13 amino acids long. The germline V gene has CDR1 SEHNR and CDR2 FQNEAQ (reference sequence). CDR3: CASSRGSSYEQYF. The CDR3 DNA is TGTGCCAGCAGTAGGGGTAGCTCCTACGAGCAGTACTTC.

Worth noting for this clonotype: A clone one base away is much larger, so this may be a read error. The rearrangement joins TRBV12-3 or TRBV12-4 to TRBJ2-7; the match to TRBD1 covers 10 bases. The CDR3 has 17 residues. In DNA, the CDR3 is TGTGCCAGCAGTTTATATAGGGGACAGGGGCACTCCTTCGAGCAGTACTTC. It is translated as CASSLYRGQGHSFEQYF.

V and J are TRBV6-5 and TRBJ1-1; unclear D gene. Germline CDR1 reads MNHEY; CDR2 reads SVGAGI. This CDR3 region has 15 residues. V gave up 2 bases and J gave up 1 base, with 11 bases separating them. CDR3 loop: CASSYPPVENTEAFF. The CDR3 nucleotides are TGTGCCAGCAGTTACCCCCCGGTGGAGAACACTGAAGCTTTCTTT.

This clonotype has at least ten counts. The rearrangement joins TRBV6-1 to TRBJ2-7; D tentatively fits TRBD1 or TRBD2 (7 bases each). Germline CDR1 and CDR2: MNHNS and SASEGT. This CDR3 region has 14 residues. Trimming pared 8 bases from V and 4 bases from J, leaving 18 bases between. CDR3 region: CASRGQGGGYEQYF. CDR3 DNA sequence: TGTGCCAGCCGCGGGCAGGGGGGGGGTTACGAGCAGTACTTC.

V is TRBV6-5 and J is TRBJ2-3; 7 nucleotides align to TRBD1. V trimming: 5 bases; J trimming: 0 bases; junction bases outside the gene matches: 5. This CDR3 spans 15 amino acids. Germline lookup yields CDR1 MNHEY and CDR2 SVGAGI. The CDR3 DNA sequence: TGTGCCAGCAGTCATACAGGGGCTAGCACAGATACGCAGTATTTT. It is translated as CASSHTGASTDTQYF.

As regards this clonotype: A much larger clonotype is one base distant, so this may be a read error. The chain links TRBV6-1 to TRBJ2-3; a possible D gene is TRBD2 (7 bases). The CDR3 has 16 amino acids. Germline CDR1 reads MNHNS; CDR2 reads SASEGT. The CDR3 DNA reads TGTGACAGCAAGATTCGTTTGGGGGGGCCGGAAGATACGCAGTATTTT. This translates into CDSKIRLGGPEDTQYF.

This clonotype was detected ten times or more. The CDR3 reads CASTREGQETQYF. In DNA, the CDR3 is TGTGCCAGCACCAGGGAAGGGCAAGAGACCCAGTACTTC. The chain couples TRBV2 to TRBJ2-5; D perhaps matches TRBD1 (5 bases). The CDR3 has 13 residues. CDR1 SNHLY and CDR2 FYNNEI come from the germline V gene. V dropped 7 bases and J dropped 2 bases, with 11 bases sitting between them.

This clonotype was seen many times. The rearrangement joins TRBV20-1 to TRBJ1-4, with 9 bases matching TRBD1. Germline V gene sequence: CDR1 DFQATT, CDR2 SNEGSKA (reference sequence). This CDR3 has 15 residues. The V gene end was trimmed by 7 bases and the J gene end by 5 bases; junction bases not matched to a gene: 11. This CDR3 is CSVTGGFETNEKLFF. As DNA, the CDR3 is TGCAGTGTCACAGGGGGCTTTGAAACCAATGAAAAACTGTTTTTT.

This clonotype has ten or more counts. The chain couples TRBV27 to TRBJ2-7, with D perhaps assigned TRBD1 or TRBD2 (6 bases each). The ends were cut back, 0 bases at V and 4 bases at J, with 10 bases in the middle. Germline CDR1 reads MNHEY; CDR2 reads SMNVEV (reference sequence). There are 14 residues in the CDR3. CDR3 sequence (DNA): TGTGCCAGCAGTTTATCCGGGGGCGATTACGAGCAGTACTTC. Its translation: CASSLSGGDYEQYF.

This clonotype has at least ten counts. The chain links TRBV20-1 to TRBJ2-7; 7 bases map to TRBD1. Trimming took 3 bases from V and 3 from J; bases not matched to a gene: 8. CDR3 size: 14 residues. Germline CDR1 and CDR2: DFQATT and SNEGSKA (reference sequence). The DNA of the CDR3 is TGCAGTGCTAGTGACCGGGACAGACTCTACGAGCAGTACTTC. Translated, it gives CSASDRDRLYEQYF.

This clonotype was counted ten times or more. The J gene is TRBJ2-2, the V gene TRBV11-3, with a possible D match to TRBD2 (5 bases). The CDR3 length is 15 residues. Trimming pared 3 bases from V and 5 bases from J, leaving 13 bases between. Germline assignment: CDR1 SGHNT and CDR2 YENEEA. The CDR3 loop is CASSFHSGETGELFF. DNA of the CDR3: TGTGCCAGCAGCTTCCACAGCGGAGAGACCGGGGAGCTGTTTTTT.

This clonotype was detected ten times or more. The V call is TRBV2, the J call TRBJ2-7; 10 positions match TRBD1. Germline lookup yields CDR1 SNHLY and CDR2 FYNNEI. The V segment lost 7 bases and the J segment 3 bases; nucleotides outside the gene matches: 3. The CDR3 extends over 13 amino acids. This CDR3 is CASIRTGGYEQYF. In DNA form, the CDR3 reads TGTGCCAGCATCCGGACAGGGGGCTACGAGCAGTACTTC.

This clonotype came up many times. The CDR3 region is CASSAGSSPLHF. CDR3 in DNA: TGTGCCAGCAGTGCCGGTAGTTCACCCCTCCACTTT. The rearrangement joins TRBV12-3 or TRBV12-4 to TRBJ1-6; D is unclear. The CDR3 has 12 amino acids. The V end was cut by 5 bases, the J end by 9 bases, with 8 bases between.

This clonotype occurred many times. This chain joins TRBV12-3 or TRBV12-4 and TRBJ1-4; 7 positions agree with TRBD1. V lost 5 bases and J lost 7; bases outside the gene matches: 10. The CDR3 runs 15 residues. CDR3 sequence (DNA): TGTGCCAGCAGTCCCTACAGGGGAGGTGGTGAAAAACTGTTTTTT. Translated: CASSPYRGGGEKLFF.

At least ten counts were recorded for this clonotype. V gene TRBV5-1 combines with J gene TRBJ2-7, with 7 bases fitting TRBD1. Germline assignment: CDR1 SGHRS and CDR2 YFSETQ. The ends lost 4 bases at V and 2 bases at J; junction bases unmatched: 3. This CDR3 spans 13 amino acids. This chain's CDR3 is CASSVDRAYEQYF. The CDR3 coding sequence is TGCGCCAGCAGCGTAGACAGGGCCTACGAGCAGTACTTC.

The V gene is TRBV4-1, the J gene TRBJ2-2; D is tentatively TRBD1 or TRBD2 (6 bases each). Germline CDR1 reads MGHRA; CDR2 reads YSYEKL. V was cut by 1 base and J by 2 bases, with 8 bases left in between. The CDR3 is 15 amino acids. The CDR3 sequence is CASSQAGANTGELFF. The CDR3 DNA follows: TGCGCCAGCAGCCAAGCGGGGGCCAACACCGGGGAGCTGTTTTTT.

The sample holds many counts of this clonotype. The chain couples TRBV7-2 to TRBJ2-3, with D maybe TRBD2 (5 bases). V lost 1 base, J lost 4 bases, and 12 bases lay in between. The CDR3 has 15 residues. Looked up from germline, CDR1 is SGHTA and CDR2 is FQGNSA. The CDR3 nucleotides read TGTGCCAGCAGCTTAGATCGGGGTACCTCAGATACGCAGTATTTT. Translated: CASSLDRGTSDTQYF.